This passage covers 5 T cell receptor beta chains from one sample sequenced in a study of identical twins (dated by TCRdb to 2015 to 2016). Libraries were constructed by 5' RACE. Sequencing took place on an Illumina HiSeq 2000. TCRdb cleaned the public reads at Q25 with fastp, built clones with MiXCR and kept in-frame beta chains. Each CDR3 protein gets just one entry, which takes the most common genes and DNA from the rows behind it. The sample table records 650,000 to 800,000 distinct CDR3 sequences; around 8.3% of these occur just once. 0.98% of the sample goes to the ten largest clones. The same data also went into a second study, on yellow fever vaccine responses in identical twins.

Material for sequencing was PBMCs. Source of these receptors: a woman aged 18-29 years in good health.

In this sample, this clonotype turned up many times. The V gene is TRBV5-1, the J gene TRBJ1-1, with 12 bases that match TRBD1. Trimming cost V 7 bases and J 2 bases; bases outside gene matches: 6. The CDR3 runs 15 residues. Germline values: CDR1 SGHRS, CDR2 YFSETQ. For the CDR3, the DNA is TGCGCCAGCTCGGGACAGGGGGCCGTAAACACTGAAGCTTTCTTT. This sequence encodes CASSGQGAVNTEAFF. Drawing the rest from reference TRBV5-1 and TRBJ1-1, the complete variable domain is KAGVTQTPRYLIKTRGQQVTLSCSPISGHRSVSWYQQTPGQGLQFLFEYFSETQRNKGNFPGRFSGRQFSNSRSEMNVSTLELGDSALYLCASSGQGAVNTEAFFGQGTRLTVV.

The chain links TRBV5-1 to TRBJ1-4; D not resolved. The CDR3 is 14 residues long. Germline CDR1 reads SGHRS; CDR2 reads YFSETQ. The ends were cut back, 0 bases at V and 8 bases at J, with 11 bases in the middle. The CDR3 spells CASSLADPTEKLFF. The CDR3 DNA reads TGCGCCAGCAGCTTGGCCGACCCGACGGAAAAACTGTTTTTT.

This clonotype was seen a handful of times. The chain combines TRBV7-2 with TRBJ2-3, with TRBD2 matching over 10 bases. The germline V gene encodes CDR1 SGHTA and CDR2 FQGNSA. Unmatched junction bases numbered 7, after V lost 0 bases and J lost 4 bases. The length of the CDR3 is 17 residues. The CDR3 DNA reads TGTGCCAGCAGCTTAGCGGCTAGCGGGAGTCCCTCAGATACGCAGTATTTT. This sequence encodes CASSLAASGSPSDTQYF.

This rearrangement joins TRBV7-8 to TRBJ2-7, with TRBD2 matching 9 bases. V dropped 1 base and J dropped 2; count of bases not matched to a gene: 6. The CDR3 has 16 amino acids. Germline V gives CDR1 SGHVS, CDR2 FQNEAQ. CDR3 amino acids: CASSLGASGAAYEQYF. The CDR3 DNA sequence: TGTGCCAGCAGCTTAGGTGCTAGCGGGGCCGCCTACGAGCAGTACTTC.

The CDR3 here is CASTSPRQGLNSPLHF. CDR3 DNA sequence: TGTGCCAGCACCTCACCCCGACAGGGGCTTAATTCACCCCTCCACTTT. This chain uses TRBV6-1 with TRBJ1-6; 8 nucleotides agree with TRBD1. CDR1 is MNHNS and CDR2 is SASEGT in the germline V gene. V dropped 7 bases and J dropped 6; count of bases not matched to a gene: 11. This CDR3 spans 16 amino acids.